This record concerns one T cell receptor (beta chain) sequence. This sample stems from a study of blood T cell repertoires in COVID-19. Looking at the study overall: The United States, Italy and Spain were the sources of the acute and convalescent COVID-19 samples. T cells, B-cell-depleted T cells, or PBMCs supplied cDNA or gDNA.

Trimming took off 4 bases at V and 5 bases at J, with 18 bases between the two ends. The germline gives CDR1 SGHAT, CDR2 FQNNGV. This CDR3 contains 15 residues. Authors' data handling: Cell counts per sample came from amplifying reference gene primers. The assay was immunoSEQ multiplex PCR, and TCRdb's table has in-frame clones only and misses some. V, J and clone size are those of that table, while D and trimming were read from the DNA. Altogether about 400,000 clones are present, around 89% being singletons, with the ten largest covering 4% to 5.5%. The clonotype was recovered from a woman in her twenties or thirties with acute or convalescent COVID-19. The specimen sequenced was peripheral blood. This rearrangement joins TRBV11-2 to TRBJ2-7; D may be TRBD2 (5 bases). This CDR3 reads CASSSLRGKGHEQYF. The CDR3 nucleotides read TGTGCCAGCAGCTCCCTCAGAGGGAAGGGCCACGAGCAGTACTTC.